This is a list of T cell receptor beta chains from one sample in a study of shared clonotypes between healthy human individuals. The repertoire was sequenced with immunoSEQ multiplex PCR; TCRdb's copy has only in-frame clones and lacks some. The data hold about 330,000 clones, with over 65% observed a single time. Material for sequencing was memory CD4+ T cells sorted from blood. All receptors derive from a man aged 25 to 40 in good health. Both conserved end residues are part of each CDR3. The order of the fields is CDR3 length, J gene, V gene, D gene, clone size, CDR3 DNA, CDR3 protein. The D gene is left open where the match is weak. Clone size is given for some rows only: seen once, a few or many times, or a class if the clone is expanded.

len: 17; j_gene: TRBJ2-7; v_gene: TRBV7-8; d_gene: -; abundance: -; CDR3nt: TGTGCCAGCAGCTTAGGCCCGCAGCCCCGTTTACCCTACGAGCAGTACTTC; CDR3aa: CASSLGPQPRLPYEQYF
len: 15; j_gene: TRBJ2-2; v_gene: TRBV5-8; d_gene: TRBD1; abundance: once; CDR3nt: TGTGCCAGCAGCACAGGGGACAGAACCACCGGGGAGCTGTTTTTT; CDR3aa: CASSTGDRTTGELFF
len: 15; j_gene: TRBJ2-7; v_gene: TRBV18; d_gene: TRBD1; abundance: -; CDR3nt: TGTGCCAGCTCACCATACGGACAGGGGGCGAACGAGCAGTACTTC; CDR3aa: CASSPYGQGANEQYF
len: 13; j_gene: TRBJ2-5; v_gene: TRBV30; d_gene: -; abundance: -; CDR3nt: TGTGCCTCCAGATCAGGGGGGCGGGAGACCCAGTACTTC; CDR3aa: CASRSGGRETQYF
len: 18; j_gene: TRBJ1-4; v_gene: TRBV4-2; d_gene: -; abundance: -; CDR3nt: TGTGCCAGCAGCCAAGTGGGTGGACGTGGGCACGATAATGAAAAACTGTTTTTT; CDR3aa: CASSQVGGRGHDNEKLFF
len: 13; j_gene: TRBJ1-1; v_gene: TRBV2; d_gene: -; abundance: -; CDR3nt: TGTGCCAGCAGTGAAAGGGAATATACTGAAGCTTTCTTT; CDR3aa: CASSEREYTEAFF
len: 18; j_gene: TRBJ1-5; v_gene: TRBV6-1; d_gene: -; abundance: -; CDR3nt: TGTGCCAGCAGTGAAGCCCTTCACTTCGGACAGTACGGTCAGCCCCAGCATTTT; CDR3aa: CASSEALHFGQYGQPQHF
len: 16; j_gene: TRBJ2-3; v_gene: TRBV11-3; d_gene: TRBD1; abundance: -; CDR3nt: TGTGCCAGCAGCTTAGGACAGGGGCGGGCCACAGATACGCAGTATTTT; CDR3aa: CASSLGQGRATDTQYF
len: 16; j_gene: TRBJ2-7; v_gene: TRBV28; d_gene: TRBD2; abundance: -; CDR3nt: TGTGCCAGCAGTTTTACTCTAGCGGGAGGGCCTTACGAGCAGTACTTC; CDR3aa: CASSFTLAGGPYEQYF
len: 14; j_gene: TRBJ2-7; v_gene: TRBV6-1; d_gene: -; abundance: -; CDR3nt: TGTGCCAGCAGTGAATTGGTTGCCAGCTACGAGCAGTACTTC; CDR3aa: CASSELVASYEQYF